The 25 T cell receptor beta chains in this list originate from one sample, sequenced in a study of technical replicates of blood from a few donors. Sequencing used immunoSEQ multiplex PCR; TCRdb keeps in-frame clones, though not all of them. Of about 56,000 clones listed, about 93% are singletons. Sequencing was done on a sample of PBMCs. The receptors were gathered from a human donor in good health. Some clones in this sample may be carry-over from other donors' samples.

The genes are TRBV7-6 and TRBJ2-2, with no clear D. V lost 1 base, J lost 4 bases, and 10 bases lay in between. The length of the CDR3 is 15 residues. CDR1 and CDR2 (germline): SGHVS, FNYEAQ. CDR3 residues: CASSLDPGSTGELFF. The CDR3 coding sequence is TGTGCCAGCAGCTTAGATCCGGGTTCCACCGGGGAGCTGTTTTTT.

V gene TRBV30 combines with J gene TRBJ1-2; D perhaps matches TRBD1 (6 bases). Germline CDR1 and CDR2: GTSNPN and SVGIG (reference sequence). The CDR3 length is 12 residues. V was clipped by 5 bases and J by 8 bases, with 15 bases between them. The CDR3: CAWSTGPRGYTF. The CDR3 DNA sequence: TGTGCCTGGTCTACAGGGCCCAGGGGCTACACCTTC.

The chain couples TRBV5-1 to TRBJ2-1; D remains unclear. The length of the CDR3 is 14 residues. Trimming left V 0 bases short and J 0 bases short, with 4 bases between. The germline gives CDR1 SGHRS, CDR2 YFSETQ. As DNA, the CDR3 is TGCGCCAGCAGCTTGGGGAGCTCCTACAATGAGCAGTTCTTC. Amino acid sequence: CASSLGSSYNEQFF.

V usage is TRBV5-1 and J usage is TRBJ2-7; tentatively, D is TRBD2 (6 bases). Trimming shortened V by 0 bases and J by 2 bases, and 9 bases separated the two germline ends. This CDR3 comprises 14 residues. Germline CDR1 and CDR2: SGHRS and YFSETQ. Here the CDR3 reads CASSLEEGAYEQYF. The CDR3 nucleotides read TGCGCCAGCAGCTTGGAGGAGGGTGCCTACGAGCAGTACTTC. Combining the CDR3 with reference TRBV5-1 and TRBJ2-7 gives the whole variable domain KAGVTQTPRYLIKTRGQQVTLSCSPISGHRSVSWYQQTPGQGLQFLFEYFSETQRNKGNFPGRFSGRQFSNSRSEMNVSTLELGDSALYLCASSLEEGAYEQYFGPGTRLTVT.

This chain joins TRBV7-6 and TRBJ2-1; 10 bases line up with TRBD2. The CDR3 loop spans 15 amino acids. V was clipped by 2 bases and J by 9 bases; unmatched bases: 7. Germline CDR1 SGHVS, CDR2 FNYEAQ. The CDR3 protein is CASSLNPSGSGEQFF. In DNA, the CDR3 is TGTGCCAGCAGCTTAAATCCTAGCGGGAGTGGTGAGCAGTTCTTC.

The chain recombines TRBV7-2 with TRBJ2-5; no definite D call. This CDR3 spans 13 amino acids. Trimming cost V 8 bases and J 1 base, with 11 bases left between them. The germline V gene encodes CDR1 SGHTA and CDR2 FQGNSA. CDR3 in amino acids: CASLTRGQETQYF. For the CDR3, the DNA is TGTGCCAGCCTGACCCGCGGCCAAGAGACCCAGTACTTC.

This rearrangement joins TRBV4-3 to TRBJ1-2; D remains unclear. The germline V gene encodes CDR1 LGHNA and CDR2 YSLEER. The CDR3 totals 15 residues. The V end lost 0 bases, the J end lost 4 bases, and 12 bases lay between the germline ends. CDR3 nucleotide sequence: TGCGCCAGCAGCCAAGATTCGGTAGGAGCCTATGGCTACACCTTC. This gives the protein CASSQDSVGAYGYTF.

The chain has TRBV6-4 and TRBJ2-5, with D maybe TRBD2 (5 bases). Germline V gene data show CDR1 as MRHNA and CDR2 as SNTAGT. The CDR3 is 13 residues long. V lost 6 bases and J lost 5, with 13 bases in between. CDR3 in amino acids: CASSPERGETQYF. CDR3 nucleotide sequence: TGTGCCAGCAGCCCGGAGCGCGGGGAGACCCAGTACTTC.

This clone was detected only once. The chain is built from TRBV7-9 and TRBJ2-7; no reliable D call. Looked up from germline, CDR1 is SEHNR and CDR2 is FQNEAQ (reference sequence). Trimming cost V 3 bases and J 5 bases, with 14 bases left between them. The CDR3 length is 14 residues. The CDR3 bases are TGTGCCAGCAGCTTCCCAAGACCAGGCAACGAGCAGTACTTC. The encoded protein is CASSFPRPGNEQYF.

This chain's CDR3 is CASSVRDRYTDTQYF. The CDR3, as DNA: TGTGCCAGCAGTGTTCGGGACAGATACACAGATACGCAGTATTTT. The chain combines TRBV2 with TRBJ2-3; TRBD1 matches 7 bases. The CDR3 consists of 15 residues. V lost 4 bases and J lost 2; bases outside the gene matches: 6. CDR1 SNHLY and CDR2 FYNNEI come from the germline V gene.

This chain connects TRBV27 to TRBJ2-3; 11 bases are a match to TRBD1. V lost 8 bases to trimming and J lost 4 bases; unmatched junction nucleotides: 8. The CDR3 is 15 amino acids. CDR1 is MNHEY and CDR2 is SMNVEV in the germline V gene (reference sequence). CDR3 coding DNA: TGTGCCAGCGGAACTGGACAGGGGGCACCAGATACGCAGTATTTT. Amino acid sequence: CASGTGQGAPDTQYF.

The chain combines TRBV9 with TRBJ2-3; D is unclear. Trimming removed 7 bases at V and 6 bases at J, with 9 bases between. The germline CDR1 and CDR2 sequences are SGDLS and YYNGEE. The CDR3 length is 11 residues. CDR3 DNA sequence: TGTGCCAGCGGGCCCCCGGATACGCAGTATTTT. It codes for CASGPPDTQYF. Full variable domain (missing parts from reference TRBV9 and TRBJ2-3): DSGVTQTPKHLITATGQRVTLRCSPRSGDLSVYWYQQSLDQGLQFLIQYYNGEERAKGNILERFSAQQFPDLHSELNLSSLELGDSALYFCASGPPDTQYFGPGTRLTVL.

The V gene is TRBV25-1, the J gene TRBJ1-6, with TRBD1 matching over 7 bases. The V and J ends lost 5 bases and 7 bases, in that order; junction bases with no gene match: 11. Germline loops: CDR1 MGHDK, CDR2 SYGVNS. There are 16 residues in the CDR3. CDR3 DNA: TGTGCCAGCAGTCCCCGGGACAGTAGATTAAATTCACCCCTCCACTTT. Its protein is CASSPRDSRLNSPLHF.

V gene TRBV18 combines with J gene TRBJ1-6; 7 nucleotides agree with TRBD1. The junction had 4 bases not matched to a gene; V was cut back by 2 bases and J by 9 bases. CDR3 size: 14 residues. Germline-derived CDR1 and CDR2 are KGHSH and LQKENI. In nucleotides, the CDR3 is TGTGCCAGCTCACCAACAGGGGAGAGTTCACCCCTCCACTTT. Translation gives CASSPTGESSPLHF.

V is TRBV6-5 and J is TRBJ2-7; 13 bases are shared with TRBD2. Germline assignment: CDR1 MNHEY and CDR2 SVGAGI. J was trimmed by 3 bases and V by 5 bases; bases with no gene match: 4. The CDR3 is 15 residues long. The CDR3: CASSTGLAGIYEQYF. The CDR3 region has the DNA TGTGCCAGCAGTACGGGACTAGCGGGAATCTACGAGCAGTACTTC.

The chain has TRBV2 and TRBJ2-6; tentative D call: TRBD2 (5 bases). Germline V gene lookup returns CDR1 SNHLY and CDR2 FYNNEI. Trimming took 7 bases from V and 2 from J, leaving 12 bases between them. The CDR3 covers 15 residues. CDR3 nucleotides: TGTGCCAGCACCGAGGGTGGGGCTGGGGCCAACGTCCTGACTTTC. As protein: CASTEGGAGANVLTF.

This clone was seen a few times. Here the CDR3 DNA reads TGTGCCAGCTCGGCACAGGGGGCGAGGGATACGCAGTATTTT. As protein: CASSAQGARDTQYF. The chain uses TRBV7-2 and TRBJ2-3, with 9 bases fitting TRBD1. Trimming removed 8 bases from V and 6 bases from J; junction bases left unmatched: 9. This CDR3 has 14 amino acids. CDR1 and CDR2 (germline): SGHTA, FQGNSA.

The J gene is TRBJ2-3, the V gene TRBV7-3; a weak D match, TRBD1 (6 bases). CDR3 size: 14 residues. V lost 4 bases and J lost 4, with 12 bases in between. CDR1 SGHTA and CDR2 FQGTGA come from the germline V gene. CDR3 DNA sequence: TGTGCCAGCAGCTCTCAGGGGATGCCAGATACGCAGTATTTT. Translation gives CASSSQGMPDTQYF.

The rearrangement uses TRBV5-1 and TRBJ2-2; D is uncertain. Germline V lookup: CDR1 SGHRS, CDR2 YFSETQ. The V and J ends lost 1 base and 1 base respectively, with 8 bases between them. The CDR3 totals 15 residues. In nucleotides, the CDR3 is TGCGCCAGCAGCTTGTCTGCAGGGAACACCGGGGAGCTGTTTTTT. Translation: CASSLSAGNTGELFF.

This rearrangement joins TRBV6-5 to TRBJ1-1, with unresolved D. The germline V gene has CDR1 MNHEY and CDR2 SVGAGI. This CDR3 is 13 amino acids long. The V and J ends lost 7 bases and 5 bases respectively, with 14 bases between them. Here the CDR3 reads CASILRSGTEAFF. The CDR3 DNA reads as TGTGCCAGCATCCTTAGGAGTGGGACTGAAGCTTTCTTT.

The chain has TRBV10-3 and TRBJ2-2, with 7 bases matching TRBD2. Germline assignment: CDR1 ENHRY and CDR2 SYGVKD. The CDR3 sequence is 15 residues long. V lost 4 bases, J lost 3 bases, and 5 bases stayed unmatched. This chain's CDR3 is CAISGRELDTGELFF. CDR3 nucleotide sequence: TGTGCCATCAGTGGGCGGGAGTTGGACACCGGGGAGCTGTTTTTT.

This chain connects TRBV4-3 to TRBJ2-7, with 7 bases aligning to TRBD1. This CDR3 is built from 16 residues. Germline V gene sequence: CDR1 LGHNA, CDR2 YSLEER. Losses at the gene ends were 0 bases for V and 0 bases for J; bases not matched to a gene: 5. The CDR3 coding sequence is TGCGCCAGCAGCCAAGACGCACAGGGGAGCTCCTACGAGCAGTACTTC. It is translated as CASSQDAQGSSYEQYF.

V usage is TRBV4-2 and J usage is TRBJ1-4; a possible D gene is TRBD1 (5 bases). Germline loops: CDR1 LGHNA, CDR2 YNFKEQ. The CDR3 runs to 15 residues. V was clipped by 2 bases and J by 5 bases, with 12 bases between them. The CDR3 DNA is TGTGCCAGCAGCCAACAGGGCAAAGGGAATGAAAAACTGTTTTTT. Translated: CASSQQGKGNEKLFF.

This sequence joins TRBV4-2 and TRBJ1-2; D is uncertain. Germline assignment: CDR1 LGHNA and CDR2 YNFKEQ. CDR3 length: 15 amino acids. The germline V and J ends were trimmed by 2 bases and 3 bases, with 13 bases remaining between them. The CDR3 bases are TGTGCCAGCAGCCAAATGTATGGGGAGGACTATGGCTACACCTTC. Encoded protein: CASSQMYGEDYGYTF.

This clone came up once. The rearrangement links TRBV7-3 to TRBJ2-1; TRBD2 aligns across 8 bases. This CDR3 is 16 amino acids long. CDR1 SGHTA and CDR2 FQGTGA come from the germline V gene. V dropped 5 bases and J dropped 7; count of bases not matched to a gene: 13. The CDR3 coding sequence is TGTGCCAGCAGCCCGCATAGGAGCGGGAGACAGAATGAGCAGTTCTTC. Protein sequence: CASSPHRSGRQNEQFF.